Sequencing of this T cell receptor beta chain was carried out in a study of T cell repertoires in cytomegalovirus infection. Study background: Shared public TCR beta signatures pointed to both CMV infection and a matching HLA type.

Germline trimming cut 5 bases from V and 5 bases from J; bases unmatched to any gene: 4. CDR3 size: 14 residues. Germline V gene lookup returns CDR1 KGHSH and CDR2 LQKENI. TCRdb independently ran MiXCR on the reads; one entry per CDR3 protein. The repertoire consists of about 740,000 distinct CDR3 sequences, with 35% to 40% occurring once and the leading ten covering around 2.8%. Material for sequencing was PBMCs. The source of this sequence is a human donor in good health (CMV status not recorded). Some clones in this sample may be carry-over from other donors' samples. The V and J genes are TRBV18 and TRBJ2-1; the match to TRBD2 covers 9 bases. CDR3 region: CASSLTSGNNEQFF. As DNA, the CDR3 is TGTGCCAGCTCATTGACTAGCGGAAACAATGAGCAGTTCTTC.